The 18 T cell receptor beta chains below come from one sample, sequenced in a study of OX40 agonist ivuxolimab in advanced cancers. Clones were read by immunoSEQ multiplex PCR, and TCRdb kept only the in-frame ones, dropping some. The sample records roughly 45,000 clones, 75% to 80% being singletons. The sample here was CD4+ or CD8+ T cells sorted from blood, taken in a trial of the OX40 agonist ivuxolimab. All receptors come from an adult with an advanced solid tumor such as melanoma, head and neck, liver or kidney cancer.

In the case of this clone: Compared with germline, one end of the junction differs, possibly owing to a read error. CDR3 sequence (DNA): TGTGGCAGCAGCCGGGGGACAGGGGCAAGTGAGACCCAGTACTTC. The encoded protein is CGSSRGTGASETQYF. J is TRBJ2-5 and V is TRBV7-2; TRBD1 aligns across 10 bases. This CDR3 comprises 15 residues. Germline CDR1 and CDR2: SGHTA and FQGNSA.

The chain combines TRBV2 with TRBJ1-1; 7 bases match TRBD1. The germline V gene encodes CDR1 SNHLY and CDR2 FYNNEI. This CDR3 spans 13 amino acids. J gave up 2 bases and V 11 bases, and 8 bases lay outside the gene matches. The CDR3 DNA follows: TGTGCCTCCAGAGGGGGCGTTAACACTGAAGCTTTCTTT. Translating gives CASRGGVNTEAFF.

Note on this clone: One end of the junction fails to match germline, which may point to a read error. The sample holds other DNA sequences that translate to the same CDR3. This chain uses TRBV5-4 with TRBJ1-1, with D possibly being TRBD1 (5 bases). Per the germline V gene, CDR1 is SGHNT and CDR2 is YYREEE (reference sequence). This CDR3 contains 14 residues. The CDR3 spells CASSQFPGYTEAFF. Here the CDR3 DNA reads TGCGCCAGCAGCCAGTTCCCAGGGTACACTGAAGCTTTCTTT.

CDR3 loop: CASSQESRYGGTGANVLTF. As DNA, the CDR3 is TGTGCCAGCAGCCAAGAAAGCAGGTACGGGGGCACTGGGGCCAACGTCCTGACTTTC. This chain connects TRBV4-2 to TRBJ2-6; either TRBD1 or TRBD2 may supply D (6 bases each). The V and J ends lost 0 bases and 2 bases respectively, with 17 bases between them. The CDR3 length is 19 residues. Germline V gives CDR1 LGHNA, CDR2 YNFKEQ.

The rearrangement joins TRBV5-1 to TRBJ2-2; 8 nucleotides match TRBD2. The CDR3 is made up of 17 amino acids. The J segment lost 7 bases and the V segment lost 4 bases, leaving 15 bases of the junction unmatched. Germline V gene sequence: CDR1 SGHRS, CDR2 YFSETQ. The CDR3 DNA reads as TGCGCCAGCAGCACGGGACTAGGGGCGGCACTAGGCGGGGAGCTGTTTTTT. This encodes CASSTGLGAALGGELFF. The full variable domain, its missing parts supplied by reference TRBV5-1 and TRBJ2-2, is KAGVTQTPRYLIKTRGQQVTLSCSPISGHRSVSWYQQTPGQGLQFLFEYFSETQRNKGNFPGRFSGRQFSNSRSEMNVSTLELGDSALYLCASSTGLGAALGGELFFGEGSRLTVL.

The V and J genes are TRBV2 and TRBJ1-5; TRBD1 might be the D (6 bases). The CDR3 length is 13 residues. V was shortened by 7 bases and J by 4 bases, with 11 bases between the two germline ends. Germline V gene lookup returns CDR1 SNHLY and CDR2 FYNNEI. The DNA for the CDR3 is TGTGCCAGCAATACAGGGAGAAATCAGCCCCAGCATTTT. Protein sequence: CASNTGRNQPQHF.

The V call is TRBV5-8, the J call TRBJ1-2; 9 positions match TRBD1. Germline V gene lookup returns CDR1 SGHTS and CDR2 YDEGEE. The ends lost 1 base at V and 4 bases at J; junction bases unmatched: 5. CDR3 length: 15 amino acids. The CDR3 loop is CASSLKGQGGYGYTF. CDR3 nucleotides: TGTGCCAGCAGCTTGAAGGGACAGGGAGGCTATGGCTACACCTTC.

The chain is built from TRBV2 and TRBJ2-5, with 10 bases aligning to TRBD1. The ends lost 6 bases at V and 3 bases at J; junction bases unmatched: 4. Germline loops: CDR1 SNHLY, CDR2 FYNNEI. This CDR3 is built from 14 residues. The CDR3 loop reads CASRPGTGEETQYF. The CDR3 DNA follows: TGTGCCAGCAGACCCGGGACAGGGGAAGAGACCCAGTACTTC.

The rearrangement links TRBV6-4 to TRBJ1-5; D not resolved. V was pared by 0 bases and J by 4 bases, with 4 bases between. The CDR3 is 13 amino acids. Germline loops: CDR1 MRHNA, CDR2 SNTAGT. CDR3: CASSDSINQPQHF. The CDR3 DNA sequence: TGTGCCAGCAGTGACTCGATTAATCAGCCCCAGCATTTT.

The chain uses TRBV16 and TRBJ1-3, with TRBD1 matching over 7 bases. Trimming removed 0 bases from V and 4 bases from J; junction bases left unmatched: 3. The germline gives CDR1 KGHSY, CDR2 FQNENV. The CDR3 covers 15 residues. CDR3 residues: CASSQSTGTGNTIYF. CDR3 coding DNA: TGTGCCAGCAGCCAATCGACAGGGACAGGAAACACCATATATTTT.

There are a few counts of this clone. V gene TRBV30 combines with J gene TRBJ1-1, with TRBD1 matching over 7 bases. The germline V gene has CDR1 GTSNPN and CDR2 SVGIG (reference sequence). The CDR3 is made up of 12 amino acids. Trimming at V came to 3 bases and at J to 10 bases, leaving 8 bases not matched to a gene. CDR3 nucleotides: TGTGCCTGGAGACGAGACTCAGGGGGAGCTTTCTTT. Protein: CAWRRDSGGAFF.

This clone turned up a few times. The chain couples TRBV29-1 to TRBJ1-2, with D possibly TRBD1 on 6 matching bases. Germline V gives CDR1 SQVTM, CDR2 ANQGSEA. This CDR3 has 12 amino acids. Trimming pared 8 bases from V and 8 bases from J, leaving 18 bases between. The CDR3: CSSVGGPWGYTF. The CDR3, as DNA: TGCAGCTCTGTAGGGGGGCCTTGGGGCTACACCTTC.

This chain links TRBV11-2 with TRBJ2-7; 9 nucleotides line up with TRBD2. V gave up 4 bases and J gave up 3 bases; unmatched junction bases: 7. The germline gives CDR1 SGHAT, CDR2 FQNNGV. The CDR3 extends over 15 amino acids. The chain's CDR3 is CASSSLGGRVYEQYF. Written as DNA, the CDR3 is TGTGCCAGCAGCTCCCTAGGCGGGAGGGTCTACGAGCAGTACTTC.

The rearrangement joins TRBV7-6 to TRBJ1-5; D may be TRBD1 (6 bases). The CDR3 has 15 amino acids. The V end lost 2 bases, the J end lost 7 bases, and 15 bases lay between the germline ends. Germline loops: CDR1 SGHVS, CDR2 FNYEAQ. CDR3 residues: CASSLFEQGSQPQHF. The CDR3 DNA reads as TGTGCCAGCAGCTTATTCGAACAGGGCAGCCAGCCCCAGCATTTT.

The genes are TRBV5-4 and TRBJ2-7, with 9 bases fitting TRBD1. J was trimmed by 4 bases and V by 4 bases; bases with no gene match: 9. Germline CDR1 SGHNT, CDR2 YYREEE (reference sequence). The CDR3 runs 15 residues. The CDR3 is CASSLQGARRYEQYF. The CDR3 nucleotides are TGTGCCAGCAGCCTACAGGGGGCGCGTAGGTACGAGCAGTACTTC.

This chain links TRBV5-4 with TRBJ1-1, with D possibly TRBD1 on 5 matching bases. Germline CDR1 is SGHNT and CDR2 is YYREEE (reference sequence). CDR3 length equals 15 residues. V was trimmed by 4 bases and J by 0 bases, leaving 13 bases between them. This CDR3 is CASSDNRIMNTEAFF. The CDR3 DNA is TGTGCCAGCAGCGACAACAGGATCATGAACACTGAAGCTTTCTTT.

The V gene is TRBV6-6, the J gene TRBJ2-7, with D hard to call. The ends were cut back, 0 bases at V and 3 bases at J, with 12 bases in the middle. Per the germline V gene, CDR1 is MNHNY and CDR2 is SVGAGI (reference sequence). This CDR3 has 15 amino acids. In DNA form, the CDR3 reads TGTGCCAGCAGTTACTCAGCAGGAATCAGCTACGAGCAGTACTTC. Translation gives CASSYSAGISYEQYF.

This sequence joins TRBV16 and TRBJ1-1; D is unresolved. Germline V gene sequence: CDR1 KGHSY, CDR2 FQNENV. The V end was cut by 0 bases, the J end by 8 bases, with 13 bases between. The CDR3 extends over 14 amino acids. This CDR3 reads CASSQSAVSDEAFF. The DNA for the CDR3 is TGTGCCAGCAGCCAATCAGCGGTCTCGGACGAAGCTTTCTTT.